These T cell receptor beta chains were read from a single sample in a study of spatial heterogeneity in lung cancer. TCRdb re-called the 5' RACE reads through MiXCR, storing one row per CDR3 protein. The sample consists of more than 65,000 distinct CDR3 sequences, roughly 12% of them appearing once. Sequencing was performed on PBMCs, taken at surgery. The receptors here all came from a male donor with early-stage non-small cell lung cancer. CDR3s include the opening cysteine and the closing phenylalanine or tryptophan. The D gene is left open where the match is weak. Clone sizes are given selectively: once, few, many, or a class where the clone is expanded.

v_call: TRBV11-2
clone_size: .
j_call: TRBJ2-6
d_call: .
cdr3_aa: CASSLTGFSGANVLTF
cdr3_nt: TGTGCCAGCAGCTTAACAGGTTTCTCTGGGGCCAACGTCCTGACTTTC

v_call: TRBV19
clone_size: few
j_call: TRBJ2-1
d_call: .
cdr3_aa: CASSMGYDNEQFF
cdr3_nt: TGTGCCAGTAGTATGGGGTACGACAATGAGCAGTTCTTC

v_call: TRBV7-9
clone_size: .
j_call: TRBJ2-1
d_call: TRBD2
cdr3_aa: CASSLFGTSGDSEQFF
cdr3_nt: TGTGCCAGCAGCTTATTTGGGACTAGCGGGGACAGTGAGCAGTTCTTC

v_call: TRBV20-1
clone_size: .
j_call: TRBJ1-2
d_call: .
cdr3_aa: CSAPREGQSYGYTF
cdr3_nt: TGCAGTGCGCCGAGGGAGGGCCAGTCCTATGGCTACACCTTC

v_call: TRBV18
clone_size: few
j_call: TRBJ1-2
d_call: .
cdr3_aa: CASSPSDNYGYTF
cdr3_nt: TGTGCCAGCTCACCTTCAGATAACTATGGCTACACCTTC

v_call: TRBV20-1
clone_size: .
j_call: TRBJ1-2
d_call: .
cdr3_aa: CSAREGGIGYTF
cdr3_nt: TGCAGTGCTAGAGAAGGAGGGATTGGCTACACCTTC

v_call: TRBV10-3
clone_size: many
j_call: TRBJ1-2
d_call: TRBD1
cdr3_aa: CAISESKTGDRGYTF
cdr3_nt: TGTGCCATCAGTGAGTCGAAAACAGGGGATCGCGGCTACACCTTC

v_call: TRBV6-6
clone_size: .
j_call: TRBJ1-3
d_call: .
cdr3_aa: CASSYSAGWGNTIYF
cdr3_nt: TGTGCCAGCAGTTACTCCGCCGGGTGGGGAAACACCATATATTTT

v_call: TRBV19
clone_size: .
j_call: TRBJ1-1
d_call: .
cdr3_aa: CASIPDGGWSTEAFF
cdr3_nt: TGTGCCAGTATCCCGGATGGGGGCTGGTCCACTGAAGCTTTCTTT

v_call: TRBV20-1
clone_size: many
j_call: TRBJ2-1
d_call: .
cdr3_aa: CSARRGVAYNEQFF
cdr3_nt: TGCAGTGCTAGGAGGGGGGTGGCCTACAATGAGCAGTTCTTC

v_call: TRBV15
clone_size: .
j_call: TRBJ1-5
d_call: .
cdr3_aa: CATSRDWAASNQPQHF
cdr3_nt: TGTGCCACCAGCAGAGATTGGGCAGCTAGCAATCAGCCCCAGCATTTT

v_call: TRBV19
clone_size: .
j_call: TRBJ1-1
d_call: .
cdr3_aa: CASSPWTKDTEAFF
cdr3_nt: TGTGCCAGTAGTCCCTGGACCAAGGACACTGAAGCTTTCTTT

v_call: TRBV7-9
clone_size: few
j_call: TRBJ2-7
d_call: .
cdr3_aa: CASSLGVGLYEQYF
cdr3_nt: TGTGCCAGCAGCTTAGGGGTCGGCTTATACGAGCAGTACTTC

v_call: TRBV5-4
clone_size: .
j_call: TRBJ2-3
d_call: .
cdr3_aa: CASSSWTDTQYF
cdr3_nt: TGTGCCAGCAGCTCCTGGACAGATACGCAGTATTTT

v_call: TRBV7-8
clone_size: few
j_call: TRBJ2-1
d_call: .
cdr3_aa: CASSPRGETYNEQFF
cdr3_nt: TGTGCCAGCAGCCCCAGGGGGGAAACCTACAATGAGCAGTTCTTC

v_call: TRBV20-1
clone_size: many
j_call: TRBJ1-2
d_call: .
cdr3_aa: CSAGSAGRYGYTF
cdr3_nt: TGCAGTGCTGGGTCGGCAGGTCGCTATGGCTACACCTTC

v_call: TRBV6-5
clone_size: .
j_call: TRBJ2-2
d_call: .
cdr3_aa: CASSYSAKITGELFF
cdr3_nt: TGTGCCAGCAGTTACTCCGCTAAGATCACCGGGGAGCTGTTTTTT

v_call: TRBV2
clone_size: few
j_call: TRBJ2-7
d_call: .
cdr3_aa: CASSDTDYEQYF
cdr3_nt: TGTGCCAGCAGTGACACAGACTACGAGCAGTACTTC

v_call: TRBV2
clone_size: few
j_call: TRBJ2-6
d_call: .
cdr3_aa: CASSDSDGTPDF
cdr3_nt: TGTGCCAGCAGCGATTCCGACGGGACGCCGGATTTC

v_call: TRBV29-1
clone_size: .
j_call: TRBJ1-1
d_call: .
cdr3_aa: CSVQIYNTEAFF
cdr3_nt: TGCAGCGTCCAGATTTATAACACTGAAGCTTTCTTT

v_call: TRBV5-1
clone_size: .
j_call: TRBJ2-3
d_call: TRBD2
cdr3_aa: CASSLFPIAGDTQYF
cdr3_nt: TGCGCCAGCAGCTTGTTCCCAATAGCGGGAGATACGCAGTATTTT